This T cell receptor beta chain was captured by sequencing in a study of post-analysis software for immune sequencing data. Findings and limits, study-wide: About 5 TRBV segments were significantly more frequent in patients than in controls. TRBV5-6, TRBV5-1 and TRBV20-1 were among these segments. Significantly decreased normalized Chao1 diversity was recorded for multiple sclerosis patients relative to controls. F measure grouped same-batch samples tightly together.

The CDR3 consists of 15 residues. Per the germline V gene, CDR1 is SGDLS and CDR2 is YYNGEE. With 3 bases clipped from V and 2 bases from J, the junction kept 7 bases outside the gene matches. As concerns this clonotype: Its cognate antigen is unknown.

Researchers reported that TCR beta cDNA libraries carried unique molecular identifiers. Roughly 510,000 cDNA molecules were recovered from an input of 1 to 10 million T cells. TCRdb re-analysed the PCR reads in MiXCR, keeping a single row per CDR3 protein. Among about 770,000 distinct CDR3 sequences listed, 46% were seen once. This chain links TRBV9 with TRBJ2-7; 8 nucleotides align to TRBD2. This TCR was recovered from a girl aged 5 to 17 with multiple sclerosis. Material: blood. DNA of the CDR3: TGTGCCAGCAGCGCCTCAAGCGGGAGTACCTACGAGCAGTACTTC. This sequence encodes CASSASSGSTYEQYF.